These 24 T cell receptor beta chains were sequenced from one sample in a study of control samples from healthy donors and cancer patients. Here immunoSEQ multiplex PCR was the method, and the copy in TCRdb shows in-frame clones only, minus some. This sample has some 130,000 clones, with approximately 92% found just once. Sequenced sample: blood. Source of these receptors: a woman aged 45-59 years in good health.

This chain connects TRBV11-2 to TRBJ1-2, with 7 bases identical to TRBD1. This CDR3 region has 15 residues. Germline CDR1 and CDR2: SGHAT and FQNNGV. V lost 0 bases, J lost 5 bases, and 6 bases stayed unmatched. The CDR3 coding sequence is TGTGCCAGCAGCTTAGACCAGGGACAGCGATATGGCTACACCTTC. Translation: CASSLDQGQRYGYTF.

J is TRBJ2-2 and V is TRBV28; perhaps TRBD1 as D (5 bases). The CDR3 covers 14 residues. V shed 7 bases and J shed 3 bases, with 12 bases lying between them. Germline V CDR1 and CDR2: MDHEN, SYDVKM. DNA for the CDR3: TGTGCCAGCACCCCCCAGGGTTACACCGGGGAGCTGTTTTTT. As protein: CASTPQGYTGELFF. Complete variable domain (other parts from reference TRBV28 and TRBJ2-2): DVKVTQSSRYLVKRTGEKVFLECVQDMDHENMFWYRQDPGLGLRLIYFSYDVKMKEKGDIPEGYSVSREKKERFSLILESASTNQTSMYLCASTPQGYTGELFFGEGSRLTVL.

The rearrangement uses TRBV6-5 and TRBJ2-5; TRBD2 might be the D (6 bases). This CDR3 has 15 residues. Trimming removed 0 bases at V and 1 base at J, with 9 bases between. Germline V gene sequence: CDR1 MNHEY, CDR2 SVGAGI. The CDR3 is CASSYSGTLQETQYF. The CDR3 DNA sequence: TGTGCCAGCAGTTACTCGGGGACTCTCCAAGAGACCCAGTACTTC.

The V call is TRBV5-8, the J call TRBJ2-1; a possible D gene is TRBD2 (5 bases). The CDR3 has 16 amino acids. The V end was cut by 5 bases, the J end by 6 bases, with 21 bases between. Germline V gives CDR1 SGHTS, CDR2 YDEGEE. The CDR3 is CASRGSGGRDGNEQFF. The CDR3 nucleotides read TGTGCCAGCAGAGGGAGTGGCGGTCGCGACGGCAATGAGCAGTTCTTC.

The CDR3 region is CASSYVSTDTQYF. In nucleotides, the CDR3 is TGTGCCAGCAGTTACGTTAGCACAGATACGCAGTATTTT. The genes are TRBV6-5 and TRBJ2-3; unclear D gene. V gave up 2 bases and J gave up 0 bases, with 3 bases separating them. Germline CDR1 is MNHEY and CDR2 is SVGAGI. The CDR3 is 13 residues long.

The DNA of the CDR3 is TGTGCCAGCAGCTCCTCCACGGTCTCCGAGCAGTACTTC. It codes for CASSSSTVSEQYF. V gene TRBV7-8 combines with J gene TRBJ2-7; D not resolved. Germline V gene lookup returns CDR1 SGHVS and CDR2 FQNEAQ. With 4 bases removed from V and 6 bases from J, the gap between germline ends came to 13 bases. This CDR3 is built from 13 residues. Complete variable domain (other parts from reference TRBV7-8 and TRBJ2-7): GAGVSQSPRYKVAKRGQDVALRCDPISGHVSLFWYQQALGQGPEFLTYFQNEAQLDKSGLPSDRFFAERPEGSVSTLKIQRTQQEDSAVYLCASSSSTVSEQYFGPGTRLTVT.

The chain links TRBV5-1 to TRBJ2-3; 9 bases match TRBD2. CDR3 length: 15 residues. Germline values: CDR1 SGHRS, CDR2 YFSETQ. V lost 1 base to trimming and J lost 2 bases; unmatched junction nucleotides: 2. In DNA form, the CDR3 reads TGCGCCAGCAGCTTGCCTAGCGGGAACACAGATACGCAGTATTTT. As protein: CASSLPSGNTDTQYF.

This clone came up a few times. The chain joins TRBV7-8 to TRBJ1-2; D possibly corresponds to TRBD1 (5 bases). The CDR3 contains 13 residues. Trimming took off 7 bases at V and 4 bases at J, with 13 bases between the two ends. Germline assignment: CDR1 SGHVS and CDR2 FQNEAQ. The CDR3: CASTLAGIYGYTF. DNA of the CDR3: TGTGCCAGCACCCTCGCAGGGATCTATGGCTACACCTTC.

The CDR3 bases are TGTGCCAGCAGCCCGTTAGGGTACACAGATACGCAGTATTTT. Its translation: CASSPLGYTDTQYF. V usage is TRBV11-1 and J usage is TRBJ2-3; no reliable D call. Germline lookup yields CDR1 SGHAT and CDR2 FQDESV (reference sequence). The V gene lost 5 bases and the J gene lost 2 bases, with 11 bases spanning the gap. This CDR3 is 14 amino acids long.

The V call is TRBV19, the J call TRBJ1-1; unclear D gene. The CDR3 totals 11 residues. Germline-derived CDR1 and CDR2 are LNHDA and SQIVND (reference sequence). Trimming stripped 6 bases from V and 11 bases from J, with 13 bases between. CDR3 protein: CASRVPGDAFF. In DNA form, the CDR3 reads TGTGCCAGTAGAGTTCCTGGGGATGCTTTCTTT.

This chain uses TRBV25-1 with TRBJ1-2; D gene ambiguous. From germline, CDR1 is MGHDK and CDR2 SYGVNS. V was shortened by 3 bases and J by 1 base, with 6 bases between the two germline ends. The CDR3 is 13 amino acids. The CDR3 DNA sequence: TGTGCCAGCAGTGACAGGAGTAACTATGGCTACACCTTC. This gives the protein CASSDRSNYGYTF.

The chain combines TRBV3-1 (or the pseudogene TRBV3-2) with TRBJ1-2, with 9 bases that match TRBD1. The CDR3 loop spans 13 amino acids. Trimming at V came to 4 bases and at J to 6 bases, leaving 3 bases not matched to a gene. Per the germline V gene, CDR1 is LGHDT and CDR2 is YNNKEL (reference sequence). The CDR3 DNA reads TGTGCCAGCAGCCCGGGACAGGGTCATGGCTACACCTTC. This codes for CASSPGQGHGYTF.

The J gene is TRBJ1-5, the V gene TRBV19; D gene unclear. Trimming cost V 5 bases and J 0 bases, with 11 bases left between them. The CDR3 is 15 amino acids. From germline, CDR1 is LNHDA and CDR2 SQIVND (reference sequence). CDR3 protein: CASSSDPYSNQPQHF. The CDR3 bases are TGTGCCAGTAGTTCCGATCCTTATAGCAATCAGCCCCAGCATTTT.

The chain links TRBV6-5 to TRBJ1-4, with a possible D match to TRBD1 (6 bases). V was cut by 7 bases and J by 4 bases, with 16 bases left in between. The CDR3 loop spans 15 amino acids. From germline, CDR1 is MNHEY and CDR2 SVGAGI. The CDR3 reads CASKQGNGHNEKLFF. The CDR3 DNA follows: TGTGCCAGCAAACAGGGTAACGGCCATAATGAAAAACTGTTTTTT.

The chain combines TRBV5-1 with TRBJ2-3, with 7 bases matching TRBD2. The CDR3 is 15 residues long. J gave up 6 bases and V 0 bases, and 7 bases lay outside the gene matches. CDR1 and CDR2 (germline): SGHRS, YFSETQ. The CDR3 loop reads CASSLASWEGDTQYF. The CDR3 DNA is TGCGCCAGCAGCTTGGCCAGTTGGGAGGGGGATACGCAGTATTTT. Full variable domain (outside the CDR3, taken from reference TRBV5-1 and TRBJ2-3): KAGVTQTPRYLIKTRGQQVTLSCSPISGHRSVSWYQQTPGQGLQFLFEYFSETQRNKGNFPGRFSGRQFSNSRSEMNVSTLELGDSALYLCASSLASWEGDTQYFGPGTRLTVL.

This chain joins TRBV5-5 and TRBJ1-2; 8 nucleotides agree with TRBD1. This CDR3 is built from 18 residues. Germline V gives CDR1 SGHKS, CDR2 YYEKEE (reference sequence). J lost 2 bases, V lost 2 bases, and 14 bases had no gene match. The CDR3 loop reads CASSFISGGAPINYGYTF. The DNA for the CDR3 is TGTGCCAGCAGCTTCATATCAGGGGGCGCCCCTATCAACTATGGCTACACCTTC.

V and J are TRBV30 and TRBJ2-7, with TRBD2 matching over 7 bases. This CDR3 comprises 15 residues. V lost 0 bases, J lost 5 bases, and 10 bases stayed unmatched. Looked up from germline, CDR1 is GTSNPN and CDR2 is SVGIG (reference sequence). The CDR3 region is CAWSVGVSAGNEQYF. The CDR3 DNA reads as TGTGCCTGGAGTGTAGGAGTTTCAGCGGGGAACGAGCAGTACTTC. Based on the CDR3 plus reference TRBV30 and TRBJ2-7, the full variable domain is SQTIHQWPATLVQPVGSPLSLECTVEGTSNPNLYWYRQAAGRGLQLLFYSVGIGQISSEVPQNLSASRPQDRQFILSSKKLLLSDSGFYLCAWSVGVSAGNEQYFGPGTRLTVT.

J is TRBJ1-4 and V is TRBV4-2, with D maybe TRBD1 (5 bases). V lost 0 bases, J lost 5 bases, and 16 bases lay in between. CDR1 LGHNA and CDR2 YNFKEQ come from the germline V gene. The CDR3 is 17 residues long. The CDR3 is CASSQEAGDAINEKLFF. The CDR3 DNA is TGTGCCAGCAGCCAAGAGGCTGGGGACGCGATAAATGAAAAACTGTTTTTT.

This clone has only one observation. The V gene is TRBV6-5, the J gene TRBJ1-1; D unresolved. V dropped 4 bases and J dropped 1 base, with 7 bases sitting between them. Germline CDR1 reads MNHEY; CDR2 reads SVGAGI. The CDR3 is 13 residues long. The CDR3 sequence: CASSSSGNTEAFF. In DNA, the CDR3 is TGTGCCAGCAGTTCATCAGGGAACACTGAAGCTTTCTTT.

The V call is TRBV5-6, the J call TRBJ2-7; 12 bases align to TRBD1. With 4 bases clipped from V and 6 bases from J, the junction kept 8 bases outside the gene matches. Looked up from germline, CDR1 is SGHDT and CDR2 is YYEEEE. This CDR3 has 15 amino acids. CDR3 protein: CASSPPGQGAGEQYF. CDR3 nucleotides: TGTGCCAGCAGCCCACCGGGACAGGGGGCGGGCGAGCAGTACTTC.

V usage is TRBV5-1 and J usage is TRBJ2-1, with TRBD1 as a possible D gene (6 bases). The CDR3 runs to 16 residues. V dropped 4 bases and J dropped 1 base, with 15 bases sitting between them. Per the germline V gene, CDR1 is SGHRS and CDR2 is YFSETQ. The CDR3 protein is CASSVQGRPSYNEQFF. The CDR3 bases are TGCGCCAGCAGCGTACAGGGACGGCCTTCCTACAATGAGCAGTTCTTC.

The rearrangement uses TRBV5-1 and TRBJ1-1; 11 bases line up with TRBD1. This CDR3 is built from 13 residues. CDR1 is SGHRS and CDR2 is YFSETQ in the germline V gene. V shed 4 bases, J shed 6 bases, and the junction held 2 bases outside the gene matches. The CDR3: CASSPGQGAEAFF. The CDR3 region has the DNA TGCGCCAGCAGCCCGGGACAGGGGGCTGAAGCTTTCTTT.

J is TRBJ1-1 and V is TRBV7-9; 8 bases match TRBD1. Germline CDR1 SEHNR, CDR2 FQNEAQ (reference sequence). This CDR3 has 15 residues. V lost 6 bases, J lost 5 bases, and 11 bases stayed unmatched. DNA of the CDR3: TGTGCCAGCAGTTCGGGCAGGGGGCTGCAAACTGAAGCTTTCTTT. Residues: CASSSGRGLQTEAFF.

This clone was seen more than once but under ten times. CDR3 region: CASRLQGGTEAFF. CDR3 DNA: TGTGCCAGCAGGCTACAGGGGGGAACTGAAGCTTTCTTT. This sequence joins TRBV2 and TRBJ1-1; 8 bases are shared with TRBD1. With 6 bases clipped from V and 5 bases from J, the junction kept 5 bases outside the gene matches. Germline V gene lookup returns CDR1 SNHLY and CDR2 FYNNEI. The CDR3 has 13 residues.